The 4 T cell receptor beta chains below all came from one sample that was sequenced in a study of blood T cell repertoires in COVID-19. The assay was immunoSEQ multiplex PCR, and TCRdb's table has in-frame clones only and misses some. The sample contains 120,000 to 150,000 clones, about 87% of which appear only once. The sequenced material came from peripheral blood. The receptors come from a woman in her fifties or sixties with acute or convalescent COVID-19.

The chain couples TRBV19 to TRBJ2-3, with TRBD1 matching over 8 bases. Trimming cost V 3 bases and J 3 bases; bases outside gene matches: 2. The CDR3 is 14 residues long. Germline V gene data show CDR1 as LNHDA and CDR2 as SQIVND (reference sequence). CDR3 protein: CASSMNRGTDTQYF. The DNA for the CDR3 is TGTGCCAGTAGTATGAACAGGGGGACAGATACGCAGTATTTT.

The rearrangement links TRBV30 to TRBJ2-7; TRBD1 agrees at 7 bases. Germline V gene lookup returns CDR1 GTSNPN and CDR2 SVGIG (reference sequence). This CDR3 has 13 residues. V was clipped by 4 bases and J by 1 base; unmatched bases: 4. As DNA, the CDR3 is TGTGCCTGGACCCGGACAGGTTCCTACGAGCAGTACTTC. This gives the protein CAWTRTGSYEQYF.

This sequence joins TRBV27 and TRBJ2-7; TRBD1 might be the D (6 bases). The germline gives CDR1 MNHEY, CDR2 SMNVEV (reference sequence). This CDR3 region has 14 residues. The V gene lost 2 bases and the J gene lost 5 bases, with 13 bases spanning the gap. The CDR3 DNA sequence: TGTGCCAGCAGTTTAGCGGACAGACCTGACGAGCAGTACTTC. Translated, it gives CASSLADRPDEQYF.

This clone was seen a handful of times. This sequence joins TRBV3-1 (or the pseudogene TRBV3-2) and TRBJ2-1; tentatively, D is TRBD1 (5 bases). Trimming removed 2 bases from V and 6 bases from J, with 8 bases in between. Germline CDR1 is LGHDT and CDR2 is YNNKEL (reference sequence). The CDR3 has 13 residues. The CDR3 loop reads CASSQNTGNEQFF. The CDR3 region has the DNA TGTGCCAGCAGCCAAAACACAGGCAATGAGCAGTTCTTC.